This T cell receptor (beta chain) came from a study of blood T cell repertoires in COVID-19. Study background: PBMCs, B-cell-depleted T cells, or T cells were the source of the cDNA or gDNA that made up the material.

Sequencing was performed with immunoSEQ multiplex PCR; in TCRdb, only in-frame clones are kept and a portion is missing. The table has roughly 200,000 clones, around 90% seen once. Germline loops: CDR1 LGHDT, CDR2 YNNKEL (reference sequence). J was trimmed by 2 bases and V by 0 bases; bases with no gene match: 7. CDR3 length equals 16 residues. Sequenced input: peripheral blood. The chain carries TRBV3-1 (or the pseudogene TRBV3-2) and TRBJ2-7; TRBD1 aligns across 7 bases. This TCR was sampled from a man aged 50 or older with acute or convalescent COVID-19. In DNA, the CDR3 is TGTGCCAGCAGCCAAGACCCTTCAGGGGGAGCCTACGAGCAGTACTTC. Its protein product is CASSQDPSGGAYEQYF.